The clone carrying this T cell receptor (beta chain) was counted ten times or more. This sample is drawn from a study of shared clonotypes between healthy human individuals. The CDR3 covers 17 residues. With 4 bases clipped from V and 5 bases from J, the junction kept 14 bases outside the gene matches. CDR1 is MNHNS, CDR2 SASEGT, per germline. An assay was performed, and its level was deep. Libraries were prepared by immunoSEQ multiplex PCR; TCRdb keeps only in-frame clonotypes and omits some of them. The data hold about 320,000 clones, with roughly 84% observed a single time. Sequencing was done on a sample of memory CD8+ T cells sorted from blood. Subset defined: CD45RO+ cells pooled with CCR7-negative TemRA cells. This clonotype originated in a man aged 18 to 29 in good health. V usage is TRBV6-1 and J usage is TRBJ2-5; 9 bases line up with TRBD2. CDR3: CASSVGWVAGDSETQYF. CDR3 sequence (DNA): TGTGCCAGCAGTGTAGGGTGGGTAGCGGGGGATTCGGAGACCCAGTACTTC.